Detailed here is one T cell receptor beta chain. The source of the sample is a study of cytomegalovirus exposure and HLA in healthy donors. The CDR3 is made up of 16 amino acids. Germline V gene data show CDR1 as MNHEY and CDR2 as SMNVEV (reference sequence). Unmatched junction bases numbered 8, after V lost 2 bases and J lost 8 bases. The PCR made use of 60 Vbeta and 13 Jbeta primers. TCRdb's copy holds only in-frame clones and misses some; the assay was immunoSEQ multiplex PCR. The sample includes around 150,000 clones, approximately 80% of them seen just once. This sequence was found in a man between 35 and 55 years old in good health and CMV-seronegative. The specimen sequenced was PBMCs. This chain joins TRBV27 and TRBJ1-4, with 10 bases identical to TRBD1. The CDR3 DNA reads TGTGCCAGCAGTTTAGGGCTGACAGGGGGCCTAGAAAAACTGTTTTTT. Its protein is CASSLGLTGGLEKLFF.